What follows are 28 T cell receptor beta chains derived from one specimen sequenced in a study of T cells in Graves' hyperthyroidism and ophthalmopathy. There were TCR beta CDR3 regions amplified from RNA transcripts. The HTBI primer set was used in a first-round RT-PCR of the TCR CDR3. TCRdb re-called the multiplex PCR reads through MiXCR, storing one row per CDR3 protein. Among 300,000 to 400,000 distinct CDR3 sequences listed, about 15% were seen once. The sequencing sample was made of blood. These receptors all stem from a woman aged 55 to 70 with Graves' hyperthyroidism.

This clonotype was observed many times. The V and J genes are TRBV3-1 and TRBJ1-3; no clear D gene. The CDR3 spans 16 residues. The germline gives CDR1 LGHDT, CDR2 YNNKEL (reference sequence). The V end was cut by 1 base, the J end by 0 bases, with 10 bases between. The CDR3 sequence is CASSQVVGDSGNTIYF. The CDR3 DNA reads TGTGCCAGCAGCCAAGTGGTCGGGGACTCTGGAAACACCATATATTTT.

This clonotype was detected only a few times. V gene TRBV11-2 combines with J gene TRBJ2-7, with D unclear. Germline CDR1 SGHAT, CDR2 FQNNGV. Trimming left V 3 bases short and J 2 bases short, with 11 bases between. This CDR3 is built from 14 residues. As DNA, the CDR3 is TGTGCCAGCAGCTTTGGGCAAGGCACCTACGAGCAGTACTTC. Its protein is CASSFGQGTYEQYF.

This clonotype was recorded many times. The chain has TRBV6-1 and TRBJ2-7, with 7 bases that match TRBD1. The ends lost 5 bases at V and 2 bases at J; junction bases unmatched: 6. This CDR3 comprises 14 residues. Germline assignment: CDR1 MNHNS and CDR2 SASEGT. The CDR3 DNA reads TGTGCCAGCAGTTTACAGACAGGGACCTACGAGCAGTACTTC. This codes for CASSLQTGTYEQYF.

The sample holds many counts of this clonotype. The rearrangement joins TRBV6-1 to TRBJ1-2; TRBD1 agrees at 9 bases. CDR3 length: 15 residues. After removal of 0 bases from V and 8 bases from J, the junction contained 7 bases not matched to a gene. CDR1 is MNHNS and CDR2 is SASEGT in the germline V gene. The CDR3 spells CASSEAGTGYSGYTF. The DNA for the CDR3 is TGTGCCAGCAGTGAAGCTGGGACAGGGTACTCCGGCTACACCTTC.

Many counts were recorded for this clonotype. V and J are TRBV28 and TRBJ1-2; D ambiguous. Germline CDR1 MDHEN, CDR2 SYDVKM. The CDR3 has 13 residues. The V end was cut by 8 bases, the J end by 3 bases, with 13 bases between. The CDR3 DNA follows: TGTGCCAGCGCGTGGGGTGAGGACTATGGCTACACCTTC. Translation gives CASAWGEDYGYTF.

The chain combines TRBV5-1 with TRBJ2-2; D is possibly TRBD2 (6 bases). This CDR3 has 16 residues. Per the germline V gene, CDR1 is SGHRS and CDR2 is YFSETQ. V was cut by 0 bases and J by 0 bases, with 9 bases left in between. This CDR3 is CASSLGWGANTGELFF. The CDR3 bases are TGCGCCAGCAGCTTGGGTTGGGGGGCGAACACCGGGGAGCTGTTTTTT.

This clonotype was seen repeatedly, ten times or more. In nucleotides, the CDR3 is TGCGCCAGCAGCGCTGGAGGGTCTGGGGCCAACGTCCTGACTTTC. It translates to CASSAGGSGANVLTF. The V call is TRBV5-1, the J call TRBJ2-6; D might be TRBD2 (6 bases). The CDR3 extends over 15 amino acids. Germline CDR1 and CDR2: SGHRS and YFSETQ. V was shortened by 4 bases and J by 1 base, with 9 bases between the two germline ends.

This clonotype was found a few times. The gene calls are TRBV7-9 and TRBJ1-2, with TRBD1 matching over 7 bases. CDR1 SEHNR and CDR2 FQNEAQ come from the germline V gene (reference sequence). This CDR3 is 13 amino acids long. With V trimmed by 5 bases and J by 4 bases, 4 bases remained unmatched. The DNA of the CDR3 is TGTGCCAGCAGCCGGGACAGCACCTATGGCTACACCTTC. Its translation is CASSRDSTYGYTF.

This clonotype was counted only a few times. The CDR3 protein is CSVLITGGTGELFF. CDR3 DNA: TGCAGCGTTCTAATCACAGGGGGCACCGGGGAGCTGTTTTTT. J is TRBJ2-2 and V is TRBV29-1; 8 bases agree with TRBD1. This CDR3 is built from 14 residues. Germline CDR1 SQVTM, CDR2 ANQGSEA. V gave up 5 bases and J gave up 4 bases; unmatched junction bases: 6.

This clonotype was observed at least ten times. CDR3 nucleotide sequence: TGCGCCAGCAGTTCGGCACTCAAAGGAACAGAACCCGGCACAGATACGCAGTATTTT. Protein sequence: CASSSALKGTEPGTDTQYF. The rearrangement uses TRBV10-1 and TRBJ2-3; D is uncertain. The CDR3 has 19 amino acids. The germline CDR1 and CDR2 sequences are WNHNN and SYGVQD (reference sequence). The germline V and J ends were trimmed by 5 bases and 1 base, with 25 bases remaining between them.

The chain has TRBV24-1 and TRBJ2-1, with a weak D call TRBD2 (6 bases). This CDR3 has 14 residues. Germline V CDR1 and CDR2: KGHDR, SFDVKD. Trimming cost V 10 bases and J 5 bases, with 17 bases left between them. In nucleotides, the CDR3 is TGTGCCACTGCCCTCGGGGGTTCTCACAATGAGCAGTTCTTC. Amino acids: CATALGGSHNEQFF.

This chain uses TRBV15 with TRBJ1-1; D possibly corresponds to TRBD1 (6 bases). The CDR3 loop spans 16 amino acids. Germline V gene sequence: CDR1 LNHNV, CDR2 YYDKDF (reference sequence). V lost 1 base, J lost 3 bases, and 15 bases lay in between. In nucleotides, the CDR3 is TGTGCCACCAGCAGAGGCCTTGGGGGGGGCGACACTGAAGCTTTCTTT. This gives the protein CATSRGLGGGDTEAFF.

This clonotype was observed at least ten times. The chain carries TRBV20-1 and TRBJ1-2, with D unresolved. CDR1 is DFQATT and CDR2 is SNEGSKA in the germline V gene (reference sequence). The CDR3 consists of 10 residues. V lost 6 bases and J 4 bases, leaving 6 bases between the germline ends. The CDR3, as DNA: TGCAGTGCAGGTGCCTATGGCTACACCTTC. It translates to CSAGAYGYTF.

This clonotype has a count of ten or more. The chain combines TRBV30 with TRBJ2-1; 9 nucleotides match TRBD2. CDR3 length: 12 amino acids. The germline gives CDR1 GTSNPN, CDR2 SVGIG (reference sequence). The CDR3 DNA reads as TGTTCTAGCGGGAAATCTTACAATGAGCAGTTCTTC. Translated: CSSGKSYNEQFF. The full variable domain, its missing parts supplied by reference TRBV30 and TRBJ2-1, is SQTIHQWPATLVQPVGSPLSLECTVEGTSNPNLYWYRQAAGRGLQLLFYSVGIGQISSEVPQNLSASRPQDRQFILSSKKLLLSDSGFYLCSSGKSYNEQFFGPGTRLTVL.

This clonotype was seen repeatedly, ten times or more. The V call is TRBV28, the J call TRBJ2-7, with 8 bases that match TRBD2. CDR1 is MDHEN, CDR2 SYDVKM, per germline. CDR3 length equals 14 residues. V shed 5 bases, J shed 2 bases, and the junction held 5 bases outside the gene matches. CDR3 DNA: TGTGCCAGCAGTCCGGGGGGGGGACCCTACGAGCAGTACTTC. Protein: CASSPGGGPYEQYF.

This clonotype was found many times. This chain joins TRBV12-5 and TRBJ2-5; D unresolved. Trimming took 0 bases from V and 1 from J, leaving 9 bases between them. This CDR3 comprises 15 residues. Germline loops: CDR1 LGHNT, CDR2 FRNRAP. CDR3 nucleotide sequence: TGTGCTAGTGGTTTGGTATTGCAGCGCCAAGAGACCCAGTACTTC. Protein sequence: CASGLVLQRQETQYF.

On this clonotype itself: Here the CDR3 omits its conserved ending phenylalanine or tryptophan, so a read error is the likely source. The rearrangement uses TRBV3-1 and TRBJ2-7, with 8 bases fitting TRBD2. CDR1 and CDR2 from the germline V gene are LGHDT and YNNKEL (reference sequence). CDR3 length: 15 amino acids. V dropped 1 base and J dropped 4; count of bases not matched to a gene: 6. DNA for the CDR3: TGTGCCAGCAGCCAAGGACGGACTAGCAGATACGAGCAGTACTAC. Its protein is CASSQGRTSRYEQYY.

In this sample, this clonotype turned up many times. The rearrangement uses TRBV15 and TRBJ1-5; 8 bases align to TRBD1. The CDR3 contains 15 residues. From germline, CDR1 is LNHNV and CDR2 YYDKDF (reference sequence). V lost 5 bases to trimming and J lost 7 bases; unmatched junction nucleotides: 10. CDR3 bases: TGTGCCACCAGCGGGCCGGACAGGGTAGGACAGCCCCAGCATTTT. Translated: CATSGPDRVGQPQHF.

Many counts were recorded for this clonotype. This chain joins TRBV30 and TRBJ2-3; 8 bases are a match to TRBD2. CDR1 and CDR2 from the germline V gene are GTSNPN and SVGIG (reference sequence). The CDR3 spans 13 residues. V was pared by 8 bases and J by 2 bases, with 6 bases of the junction left unmatched. The CDR3 reads CAGLRGVTDTQYF. CDR3 nucleotides: TGTGCCGGCCTGCGGGGGGTCACAGATACGCAGTATTTT.

Ten or more counts support this clonotype. CDR3 amino acids: CSARRQDIKNIQYF. CDR3 in DNA: TGCAGTGCTAGACGGCAGGATATAAAAAACATTCAGTACTTC. The rearrangement joins TRBV20-1 to TRBJ2-4; no clear D gene. CDR3 length: 14 amino acids. Looked up from germline, CDR1 is DFQATT and CDR2 is SNEGSKA (reference sequence). V lost 2 bases and J 4 bases, leaving 12 bases between the germline ends.

In its sample, this clonotype was seen many times. The chain has TRBV2 and TRBJ1-4; D unclear. V was trimmed by 6 bases and J by 6 bases, leaving 5 bases between them. Germline V CDR1 and CDR2: SNHLY, FYNNEI. The CDR3 has 11 amino acids. CDR3 loop: CASRLDEKLFF. CDR3 nucleotide sequence: TGTGCCAGCAGACTAGATGAAAAACTGTTTTTT.

This clonotype was seen ten or more times. The genes are TRBV30 and TRBJ2-2; a possible D gene is TRBD2 (6 bases). The CDR3 extends over 11 amino acids. V was shortened by 3 bases and J by 7 bases, with 6 bases between the two germline ends. The germline gives CDR1 GTSNPN, CDR2 SVGIG (reference sequence). The CDR3 protein is CAWRGGGELFF. CDR3 DNA sequence: TGTGCCTGGAGGGGGGGCGGGGAGCTGTTTTTT.

This clonotype came up many times. The chain is built from TRBV7-2 and TRBJ1-1; the D is unclear. This CDR3 spans 14 amino acids. Trimming left V 6 bases short and J 3 bases short, with 14 bases between. The germline V gene encodes CDR1 SGHTA and CDR2 FQGNSA. The CDR3 loop reads CASSARPRDTEAFF. The CDR3 DNA reads as TGTGCCAGCAGTGCCCGCCCGCGGGACACTGAAGCTTTCTTT.

This clonotype appeared many times. V usage is TRBV24-1 and J usage is TRBJ2-1; 11 positions agree with TRBD2. CDR1 is KGHDR and CDR2 is SFDVKD in the germline V gene. This CDR3 is built from 15 residues. After removal of 2 bases from V and 15 bases from J, the junction contained 11 bases not matched to a gene. The CDR3 sequence is CATSDSGTSGIKWFF. CDR3 nucleotides: TGTGCCACCAGTGATTCTGGGACTAGCGGTATTAAGTGGTTCTTC.

This clonotype was seen at least ten times. This chain uses TRBV7-9 with TRBJ2-3, with TRBD2 as a possible D gene (8 bases). Trimming cost V 6 bases and J 9 bases, with 22 bases left between them. Germline lookup yields CDR1 SEHNR and CDR2 FQNEAQ (reference sequence). The length of the CDR3 is 15 residues. The CDR3 here is CASRHGGDSRGTQYF. The CDR3 DNA reads TGTGCCAGCAGGCACGGGGGGGACTCCAGGGGGACGCAGTATTTT.

J is TRBJ1-5 and V is TRBV6-1; D remains ambiguous. CDR3 length: 16 residues. The V gene lost 1 base and the J gene lost 9 bases, with 19 bases spanning the gap. Per germline, CDR1 MNHNS and CDR2 SASEGT. CDR3 region: CASSEVNWEGRRPQHF. CDR3 coding DNA: TGTGCCAGCAGTGAAGTTAATTGGGAGGGCCGGCGGCCCCAGCATTTT.

This clonotype was observed a handful of times. The chain has TRBV20-1 and TRBJ2-1; D not resolved. CDR1 and CDR2 (germline): DFQATT, SNEGSKA (reference sequence). V shed 1 base and J shed 0 bases, with 13 bases lying between them. The CDR3 sequence is 16 residues long. The chain's CDR3 is CSARVRRKSSYNEQFF. In nucleotides, the CDR3 is TGCAGTGCTAGAGTACGCAGGAAGAGCTCCTACAATGAGCAGTTCTTC.

This clonotype was observed many times. The rearrangement joins TRBV12-3 or TRBV12-4 to TRBJ1-5, with TRBD1 as a possible D gene (5 bases). This CDR3 region has 15 residues. The V end was cut by 3 bases, the J end by 3 bases, with 12 bases between. Written as DNA, the CDR3 is TGTGCCAGCAGTTTTCGGGCAGGGTTCAATCAGCCCCAGCATTTT. The encoded protein is CASSFRAGFNQPQHF.